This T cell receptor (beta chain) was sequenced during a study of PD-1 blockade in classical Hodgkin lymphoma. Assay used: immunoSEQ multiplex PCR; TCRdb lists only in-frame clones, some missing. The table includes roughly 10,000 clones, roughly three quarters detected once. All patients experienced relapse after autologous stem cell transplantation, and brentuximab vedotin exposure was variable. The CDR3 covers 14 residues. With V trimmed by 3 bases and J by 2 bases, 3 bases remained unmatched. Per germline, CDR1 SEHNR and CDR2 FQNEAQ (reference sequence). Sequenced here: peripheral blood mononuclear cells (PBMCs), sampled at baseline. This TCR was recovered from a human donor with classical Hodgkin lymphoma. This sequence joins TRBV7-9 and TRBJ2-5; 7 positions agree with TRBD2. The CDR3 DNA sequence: TGTGCCAGCAGCTTCGCTAGCGGACAAGAGACCCAGTACTTC. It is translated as CASSFASGQETQYF.